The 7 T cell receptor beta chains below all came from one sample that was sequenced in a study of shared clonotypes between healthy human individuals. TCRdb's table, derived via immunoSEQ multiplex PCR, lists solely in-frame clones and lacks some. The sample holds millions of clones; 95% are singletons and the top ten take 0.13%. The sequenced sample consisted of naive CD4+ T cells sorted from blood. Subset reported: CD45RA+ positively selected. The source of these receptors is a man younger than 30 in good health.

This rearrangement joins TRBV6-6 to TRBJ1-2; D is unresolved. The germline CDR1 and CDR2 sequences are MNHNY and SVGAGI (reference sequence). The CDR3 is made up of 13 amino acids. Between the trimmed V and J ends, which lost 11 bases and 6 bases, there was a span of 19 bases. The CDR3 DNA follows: TGTGCCGGTTCCGACCAGAGCTATAATGGCTACACCTTC. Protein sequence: CAGSDQSYNGYTF.

Written as DNA, the CDR3 is TGTGCCTGGAGTGGGACAGGGGGCTCGGAAGAGACCCAGTACTTC. This codes for CAWSGTGGSEETQYF. The rearrangement joins TRBV30 to TRBJ2-5; 11 bases fit TRBD1. This CDR3 is 15 amino acids long. V shed 1 base and J 3 bases; nucleotides not matched to a gene: 4. Germline assignment: CDR1 GTSNPN and CDR2 SVGIG (reference sequence).

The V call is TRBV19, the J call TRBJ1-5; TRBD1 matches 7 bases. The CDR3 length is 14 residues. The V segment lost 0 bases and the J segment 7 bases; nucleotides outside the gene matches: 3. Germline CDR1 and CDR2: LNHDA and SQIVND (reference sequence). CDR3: CASSIERGRQPQHF. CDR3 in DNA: TGTGCCAGTAGTATAGAGAGGGGGCGGCAGCCCCAGCATTTT.

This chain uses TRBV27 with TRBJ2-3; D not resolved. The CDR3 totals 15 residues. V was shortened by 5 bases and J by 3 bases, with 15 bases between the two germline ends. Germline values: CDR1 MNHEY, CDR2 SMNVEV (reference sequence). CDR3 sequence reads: CASSTIQIQTDTQYF. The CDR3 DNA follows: TGTGCCAGCAGTACCATACAGATCCAGACAGATACGCAGTATTTT.

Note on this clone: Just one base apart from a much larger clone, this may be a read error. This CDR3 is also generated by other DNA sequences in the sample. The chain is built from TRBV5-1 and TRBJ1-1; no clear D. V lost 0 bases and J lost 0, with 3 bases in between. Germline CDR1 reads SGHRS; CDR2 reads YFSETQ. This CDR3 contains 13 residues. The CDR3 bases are TGCGCCAGCAGCTTGGCGCTGAACACTGAAGCTTTCTTT. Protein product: CASSLALNTEAFF.

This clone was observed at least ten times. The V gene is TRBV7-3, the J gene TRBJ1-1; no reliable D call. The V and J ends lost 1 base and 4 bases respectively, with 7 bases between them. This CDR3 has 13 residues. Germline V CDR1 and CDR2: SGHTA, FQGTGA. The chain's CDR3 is CASSLNTGTEAFF. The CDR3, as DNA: TGTGCCAGCAGCTTAAACACCGGCACTGAAGCTTTCTTT.

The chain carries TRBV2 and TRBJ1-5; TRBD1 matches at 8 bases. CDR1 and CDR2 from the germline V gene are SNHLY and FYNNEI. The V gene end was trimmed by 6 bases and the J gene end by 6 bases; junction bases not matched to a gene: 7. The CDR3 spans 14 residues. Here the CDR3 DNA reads TGTGCCAGCAGAGGTTGGACAGGGATTCAGCCCCAGCATTTT. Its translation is CASRGWTGIQPQHF.